This T cell receptor beta chain was captured by sequencing in a study of cytomegalovirus exposure and HLA in healthy donors. Findings and limits, study-wide: Certain sequence variants were highly shared and formed a cluster, and this cluster was likely a sequencing artifact. Among TCR beta chains, those listed as cytomegalovirus-associated numbered approximately 150.

The germline V gene has CDR1 KGHSH and CDR2 LQKENI. Deletions cut 3 bases from V and 5 bases from J, with 7 bases between. The length of the CDR3 is 13 residues. The PCR was carried out with 60 Vbeta primers and 13 Jbeta primers. Libraries were prepared by immunoSEQ multiplex PCR; TCRdb keeps only in-frame clonotypes and omits some of them. Here the sample spans over 100,000 clones, 75% to 85% being singletons. As to this clone: The antigen remains unidentified.

The specimen sequenced was PBMCs. The sequence derives from a woman younger than 35 in good health and CMV-seropositive. The rearrangement uses TRBV18 and TRBJ1-4; possibly TRBD1 for D (5 bases). The CDR3 protein is CASSPGGNEKLFF. The CDR3 nucleotides read TGTGCCAGCTCACCGGGGGGGAATGAAAAACTGTTTTTT.